This entry concerns a single T cell receptor beta chain. This sample stems from a study of blood T cell repertoires in COVID-19. Study background: Both acute and convalescent COVID-19 samples were obtained from the United States, Italy and Spain. From T cells, B-cell-depleted T cells, or PBMCs came the material, which was cDNA or gDNA.

After removal of 0 bases from V and 16 bases from J, the junction contained 5 bases not matched to a gene. Germline assignment: CDR1 LGHNA and CDR2 YSLEER. The CDR3 length is 12 residues. In the source study's methods: Counts of nucleated cells, estimated from reference gene primer amplification, were obtained. TCRdb keeps only in-frame clones here, not all; method: immunoSEQ multiplex PCR. The V and J calls and the clone size are those of that table, but D and trimming were determined from the DNA. Here the sample spans under 250,000 clones, approximately 78% being singletons. Sequenced input: peripheral blood. This TCR came from a woman between 70 and 85 years old with COVID-19, enrolled during active disease. The rearrangement uses TRBV4-3 and TRBJ2-1, with 8 bases lining up with TRBD1. The CDR3 coding sequence is TGCGCCAGCAGCCAAGACGACAGGGGACGTTTCTTC. Amino acids: CASSQDDRGRFF.